The 30 T cell receptor beta chains in this list originate from one sample, sequenced in a study of blood T cell repertoires in COVID-19. Here immunoSEQ multiplex PCR was the method, and the copy in TCRdb shows in-frame clones only, minus some. The repertoire consists of more than 400,000 clones, with 87% occurring once and the leading ten covering 0.7%. The specimen sequenced was PBMCs or T cells enriched from blood (not recorded which). These receptors were collected from a young woman who had recovered from COVID-19.

The rearrangement joins TRBV4-2 to TRBJ1-5; 7 nucleotides line up with TRBD1. With 4 bases clipped from V and 1 base from J, the junction kept 7 bases outside the gene matches. The CDR3 length is 16 residues. Germline CDR1 is LGHNA and CDR2 is YNFKEQ. The CDR3 spells CASSRRTGQSNQPQHF. CDR3 DNA: TGTGCCAGCAGCCGTCGGACAGGTCAAAGCAATCAGCCCCAGCATTTT.

The rearrangement joins TRBV12-3 or TRBV12-4 to TRBJ1-2; the D gene is possibly TRBD1 (5 bases). V shed 5 bases and J shed 7 bases, with 14 bases lying between them. The CDR3 runs 13 residues. CDR3 coding DNA: TGTGCCAGCAGTCAGCAGGGTGCTCCTGGCTACACCTTC. Protein sequence: CASSQQGAPGYTF.

The chain couples TRBV7-7 to TRBJ2-5; D is perhaps TRBD1 (6 bases). V was pared by 2 bases and J by 5 bases, with 15 bases between. The CDR3 length is 15 residues. Germline assignment: CDR1 SSHAT and CDR2 FNYEAQ (reference sequence). The CDR3 here is CASSLSSGARETQYF. The DNA of the CDR3 is TGTGCCAGCAGCTTATCTTCAGGGGCGCGGGAGACCCAGTACTTC.

The chain couples TRBV12-3 or TRBV12-4 to TRBJ2-2; possible D gene TRBD1, 6 bases. The V end lost 7 bases, the J end lost 7 bases, and 13 bases lay between the germline ends. CDR3 size: 13 residues. The CDR3 reads CASTTQGIGELFF. The CDR3 bases are TGTGCCAGCACAACGCAGGGGATCGGGGAGCTGTTTTTT.

The chain links TRBV5-6 to TRBJ1-1; no definite D call. The CDR3 is 14 amino acids. V lost 2 bases to trimming and J lost 4 bases, with 12 bases between them. Germline V lookup: CDR1 SGHDT, CDR2 YYEEEE. CDR3 in DNA: TGTGCCAGCAGCTTCCGGGGAGGAAGCACTGAAGCTTTCTTT. Its protein product is CASSFRGGSTEAFF.

CDR3 bases: TGTGCCAGCAGCTTAGGTCGGGTCGGGGACATTCAGTACTTC. Amino acid sequence: CASSLGRVGDIQYF. This chain uses TRBV11-1 with TRBJ2-4; D possibly corresponds to TRBD2 (5 bases). Germline CDR1 is SGHAT and CDR2 is FQDESV (reference sequence). The CDR3 contains 14 residues. Trimming stripped 1 base from V and 8 bases from J, with 12 bases between. Looking up the rest from reference TRBV11-1 and TRBJ2-4 gives the full variable domain: EAEVAQSPRYKITEKSQAVAFWCDPISGHATLYWYRQILGQGPELLVQFQDESVVDDSQLPKDRFSAERLKGVDSTLKIQPAELGDSAMYLCASSLGRVGDIQYFGAGTRLSVL.

J is TRBJ1-2 and V is TRBV5-4, with a possible D match to TRBD1 (6 bases). Between the trimmed V and J ends, which lost 4 bases and 2 bases, there was a span of 15 bases. The germline gives CDR1 SGHNT, CDR2 YYREEE (reference sequence). There are 15 residues in the CDR3. This CDR3 reads CASSERQALNYGYTF. DNA of the CDR3: TGTGCCAGCAGCGAGAGACAGGCCTTAAACTATGGCTACACCTTC.

Points on this clone: The sample has other DNA sequences that encode this CDR3 too. The V and J genes are TRBV30 and TRBJ2-5; 7 bases agree with TRBD1. This CDR3 has 12 amino acids. Germline CDR1 GTSNPN, CDR2 SVGIG (reference sequence). Trimming at V came to 0 bases and at J to 5 bases, leaving 0 bases not matched to a gene. CDR3 DNA sequence: TGTGCCTGGAGTGTACAGGGGGAGACCCAGTACTTC. It specifies CAWSVQGETQYF.

The rearrangement uses TRBV18 and TRBJ1-2; 9 bases line up with TRBD1. This CDR3 has 14 residues. With V trimmed by 5 bases and J by 2 bases, 3 bases remained unmatched. Looked up from germline, CDR1 is KGHSH and CDR2 is LQKENI. The CDR3 DNA reads TGTGCCAGCTCAGATACAGGGGGCAACTATGGCTACACCTTC. This translates into CASSDTGGNYGYTF.

The rearrangement links TRBV28 to TRBJ2-2; 10 positions match TRBD1. The CDR3 has 18 amino acids. Germline V lookup: CDR1 MDHEN, CDR2 SYDVKM. V dropped 4 bases and J dropped 2; count of bases not matched to a gene: 10. The CDR3, as DNA: TGTGCCAGCAGTTCCATCCGGGACAGGGGTAAAAACACCGGGGAGCTGTTTTTT. It translates to CASSSIRDRGKNTGELFF.

This clone was counted between two and nine times. This chain uses TRBV2 with TRBJ2-6; 10 bases are shared with TRBD1. This CDR3 has 19 residues. CDR1 is SNHLY, CDR2 FYNNEI, per germline. V was clipped by 5 bases and J by 1 base; unmatched bases: 11. CDR3 nucleotide sequence: TGTGCCAGCAGTCCCGGGACAGGGGCTACCCCTTCTGGGGCCAACGTCCTGACTTTC. Translation: CASSPGTGATPSGANVLTF.

This clone came up a few times. The J gene is TRBJ2-5, the V gene TRBV10-1, with 7 nucleotides matching TRBD2. The CDR3 extends over 15 amino acids. Unmatched junction bases numbered 16, after V lost 6 bases and J lost 9 bases. The germline V gene encodes CDR1 WNHNN and CDR2 SYGVQD (reference sequence). CDR3 sequence reads: CASSPTSGAGGSQYF. DNA for the CDR3: TGCGCCAGCAGCCCGACCAGCGGGGCCGGAGGATCCCAGTACTTC.

This clone has a handful of counts. This sample includes further DNA sequences coding for the same CDR3. The chain links TRBV19 to TRBJ2-2, with TRBD2 matching 7 bases. The CDR3 length is 13 residues. J lost 6 bases, V lost 3 bases, and 1 base had no gene match. Looked up from germline, CDR1 is LNHDA and CDR2 is SQIVND (reference sequence). The CDR3 region has the DNA TGTGCCAGTAGTATTGGGGGGGCCGGGGAGCTGTTTTTT. Amino acid sequence: CASSIGGAGELFF.

J is TRBJ2-7 and V is TRBV2; D perhaps matches TRBD2 (7 bases). V was cut by 3 bases and J by 1 base, with 16 bases left in between. The CDR3 sequence is 16 residues long. Per the germline V gene, CDR1 is SNHLY and CDR2 is FYNNEI. The CDR3 bases are TGTGCCAGCAGTGAGCCGGGGGGCACCACTTCCTACGAGCAGTACTTC. Encoded protein: CASSEPGGTTSYEQYF.

The rearrangement joins TRBV7-6 to TRBJ1-3; D is possibly TRBD1 (5 bases). Trimming cost V 1 base and J 3 bases, with 13 bases left between them. The CDR3 spans 16 residues. Germline V gene data show CDR1 as SGHVS and CDR2 as FNYEAQ. As DNA, the CDR3 is TGTGCCAGCAGCTTAGTGGCTGGGGACTATGGAAACACCATATATTTT. Its protein product is CASSLVAGDYGNTIYF.

The V call is TRBV6-6, the J call TRBJ1-2, with 7 nucleotides matching TRBD1. The CDR3 sequence is 15 residues long. V gave up 4 bases and J gave up 5 bases; unmatched junction bases: 10. Germline CDR1 and CDR2: MNHNY and SVGAGI (reference sequence). CDR3 sequence (DNA): TGTGCCAGCAGTTTTCCGGGACAGCTTGCTTATGGCTACACCTTC. This encodes CASSFPGQLAYGYTF.

The chain recombines TRBV10-3 with TRBJ1-4, with 8 bases aligning to TRBD1. V lost 0 bases and J lost 10; bases outside the gene matches: 7. Germline values: CDR1 ENHRY, CDR2 SYGVKD. The CDR3 extends over 15 amino acids. The CDR3 region is CAISESTGVDGKLFF. The CDR3 bases are TGTGCCATCAGTGAGTCGACAGGGGTGGATGGAAAACTGTTTTTT.

The gene calls are TRBV4-2 and TRBJ2-3; 11 bases are shared with TRBD2. The V and J ends lost 4 bases and 2 bases, in that order; junction bases with no gene match: 5. This CDR3 spans 16 amino acids. The germline V gene encodes CDR1 LGHNA and CDR2 YNFKEQ. CDR3 loop: CASSLIAGGDTDTQYF. For the CDR3, the DNA is TGTGCCAGCAGCCTTATAGCGGGGGGGGACACAGATACGCAGTATTTT.

The gene calls are TRBV5-1 and TRBJ1-5; 7 bases match TRBD1. The CDR3 extends over 14 amino acids. CDR1 and CDR2 from the germline V gene are SGHRS and YFSETQ. Trimming took 4 bases from V and 1 from J; bases not matched to a gene: 2. The CDR3 DNA sequence: TGCGCCAGCAGCCCCAGGGGGAGCAATCAGCCCCAGCATTTT. Translation gives CASSPRGSNQPQHF.

The V gene is TRBV25-1, the J gene TRBJ1-4; weak D call: TRBD1 (5 bases). Trimming stripped 3 bases from V and 8 bases from J, with 22 bases between. Germline assignment: CDR1 MGHDK and CDR2 SYGVNS. The CDR3 covers 17 residues. The CDR3 region is CASSERPTGHKFEKLFF. In DNA, the CDR3 is TGTGCCAGCAGTGAGCGTCCAACAGGTCACAAATTCGAAAAACTGTTTTTT.

The J gene is TRBJ2-5, the V gene TRBV2, with 8 nucleotides matching TRBD1. V gave up 5 bases and J gave up 5 bases; unmatched junction bases: 4. The germline gives CDR1 SNHLY, CDR2 FYNNEI. The CDR3 consists of 13 residues. DNA of the CDR3: TGTGCCAGCAGTATCCGACAGGGGGAGACCCAGTACTTC. Residues: CASSIRQGETQYF.

The chain combines TRBV5-1 with TRBJ1-2; 8 bases align to TRBD1. CDR3 size: 15 residues. Germline loops: CDR1 SGHRS, CDR2 YFSETQ. J lost 4 bases, V lost 2 bases, and 7 bases had no gene match. CDR3 coding DNA: TGCGCCAGCAGCTTTGGACAGGGAATCGGCTATGGCTACACCTTC. Translation: CASSFGQGIGYGYTF. Together with reference TRBV5-1 and TRBJ1-2, the CDR3 gives the full variable domain: KAGVTQTPRYLIKTRGQQVTLSCSPISGHRSVSWYQQTPGQGLQFLFEYFSETQRNKGNFPGRFSGRQFSNSRSEMNVSTLELGDSALYLCASSFGQGIGYGYTFGSGTRLTVV.

This sequence joins TRBV4-1 and TRBJ2-6, with 9 bases aligning to TRBD1. J gave up 0 bases and V 5 bases, and 2 bases lay outside the gene matches. The CDR3 covers 16 residues. Germline CDR1 MGHRA, CDR2 YSYEKL. The CDR3 region has the DNA TGCGCCAGCAGCGGACAGGGGAGCTCTGGGGCCAACGTCCTGACTTTC. Translated, it gives CASSGQGSSGANVLTF.

The chain has TRBV27 and TRBJ2-7; perhaps TRBD1 as D (5 bases). Germline V lookup: CDR1 MNHEY, CDR2 SMNVEV (reference sequence). Trimming took 6 bases from V and 3 from J, leaving 12 bases between them. The CDR3 spans 13 residues. The CDR3 here is CASRTTAGYEQYF. The CDR3, as DNA: TGTGCCAGCAGGACGACAGCCGGCTACGAGCAGTACTTC.

In this sample, this clone turned up a few times. The chain has TRBV19 and TRBJ1-5; a possible D gene is TRBD1 (6 bases). Germline values: CDR1 LNHDA, CDR2 SQIVND (reference sequence). This CDR3 comprises 15 residues. V was shortened by 7 bases and J by 4 bases, with 17 bases between the two germline ends. The CDR3 sequence: CASTPRGQSNQPQHF. DNA of the CDR3: TGTGCCAGTACCCCCCGAGGACAGAGTAATCAGCCCCAGCATTTT.

The rearrangement links TRBV5-1 to TRBJ1-3; TRBD1 might be the D (5 bases). This CDR3 is 14 amino acids long. CDR1 and CDR2 (germline): SGHRS, YFSETQ. V lost 3 bases, J lost 6 bases, and 13 bases lay in between. The CDR3 sequence: CASSSSSGLNTIYF. CDR3 nucleotides: TGCGCCAGCAGCTCATCCTCAGGGTTAAACACCATATATTTT.

The V gene is TRBV15, the J gene TRBJ2-4; tentative D call: TRBD1 (6 bases). Trimming removed 3 bases from V and 0 bases from J, with 12 bases in between. The germline gives CDR1 LNHNV, CDR2 YYDKDF (reference sequence). The CDR3 consists of 16 residues. This chain's CDR3 is CATSSRTALAKNIQYF. The CDR3 DNA follows: TGTGCCACCAGCAGCAGGACAGCTCTAGCCAAAAACATTCAGTACTTC.

The chain combines TRBV30 with TRBJ2-5, with TRBD2 matching over 8 bases. Germline assignment: CDR1 GTSNPN and CDR2 SVGIG (reference sequence). This CDR3 has 14 residues. V lost 4 bases, J lost 5 bases, and 9 bases stayed unmatched. The CDR3: CAWKLGLVLETQYF. Here the CDR3 DNA reads TGTGCCTGGAAGTTGGGACTAGTTCTGGAGACCCAGTACTTC. Together with reference TRBV30 and TRBJ2-5, the CDR3 gives the full variable domain: SQTIHQWPATLVQPVGSPLSLECTVEGTSNPNLYWYRQAAGRGLQLLFYSVGIGQISSEVPQNLSASRPQDRQFILSSKKLLLSDSGFYLCAWKLGLVLETQYFGPGTRLLVL.

V and J are TRBV2 and TRBJ2-1, with D perhaps matching TRBD1 (6 bases). V lost 3 bases to trimming and J lost 5 bases, with 17 bases between them. Looked up from germline, CDR1 is SNHLY and CDR2 is FYNNEI. The CDR3 totals 16 residues. The CDR3 nucleotides read TGTGCCAGCAGTGACGTGGTCGGGGACATTAACAATGAGCAGTTCTTC. It encodes CASSDVVGDINNEQFF. Full variable domain (missing parts from reference TRBV2 and TRBJ2-1): EPEVTQTPSHQVTQMGQEVILRCVPISNHLYFYWYRQILGQKVEFLVSFYNNEISEKSEIFDDQFSVERPDGSNFTLKIRSTKLEDSAMYFCASSDVVGDINNEQFFGPGTRLTVL.

The rearrangement links TRBV24-1 to TRBJ2-2, with D possibly TRBD1 on 6 matching bases. Germline V gene lookup returns CDR1 KGHDR and CDR2 SFDVKD. Trimming removed 0 bases at V and 6 bases at J, with 13 bases between. The CDR3 contains 16 residues. The CDR3 is CATSDLRAGEPGELFF. CDR3 sequence (DNA): TGTGCCACCAGTGATTTGAGGGCAGGGGAGCCCGGGGAGCTGTTTTTT.